This T cell receptor beta chain was retrieved from a study of regulatory T cells in long-lasting Graves disease. Across the whole study: Duration of antithyroid drug therapy among newly diagnosed Graves' patients was under 3 months. Notes on the study in general: TRBV28, TRBJ1-2 and TRBJ2-5 were segments that persistent disease favored. New patients shared around 920 public clonotypes, fewer than the approximately 2,500 shared by persistent patients.

In its sample, this clonotype was seen many times. The antigen is unknown. Time point noted: newly diagnosed GD, antithyroid drugs for less than 3 months. PBMCs provided the RNA from which the TCR library was made. Building of the TCR beta libraries involved iRepertoire HTBI primers and Arm-PCR of CDR3 regions. TCRdb used MiXCR to reprocess the multiplex PCR reads, holding one entry per CDR3 protein. The top ten hold 8.9% of the sample, which has 550,000 or so distinct CDR3 sequences, about 12% seen once. The CDR3 spans 13 residues. CDR1 and CDR2 from the germline V gene are MNHNS and SASEGT. The ends were cut back, 8 bases at V and 4 bases at J, with 12 bases in the middle. Another study also made use of these data, one on T cells in Graves' hyperthyroidism and ophthalmopathy. That source reports: In the analysis, a 13 V-J model separated ophthalmopathy from stable hyperthyroidism.

The source of this sequence is a woman younger than 45 with Graves disease. The chain joins TRBV6-1 to TRBJ1-5; D may be TRBD1 (6 bases). The sample consisted of peripheral blood mononuclear cells (PBMCs), taken at new diagnosis, from a patient treated with antithyroid drugs. CDR3 DNA: TGTGCCAGCGCCTCACAGGGTAATCAGCCCCAGCATTTT. This codes for CASASQGNQPQHF.